The 10 T cell receptor beta chains below were found in one sample sequenced in a study of T cells in Graves' hyperthyroidism and ophthalmopathy. Template material for amplifying TCR beta CDR3 regions consisted of RNA transcripts. TCR CDR3 regions were first amplified by RT-PCR with HTBI primers. TCRdb itself ran the multiplex PCR reads through MiXCR, one entry per CDR3 protein. The sample has about 690,000 distinct CDR3 sequences; around 16% are singletons. The sample consisted of blood. These receptors came from a man between 50 and 59 years old with Graves' hyperthyroidism.

This clonotype was seen at least ten times. The chain has TRBV2 and TRBJ2-7; D gene ambiguous. CDR3 length: 12 amino acids. Trimming took 7 bases from V and 4 from J, leaving 11 bases between them. Germline CDR1 and CDR2: SNHLY and FYNNEI. The CDR3 coding sequence is TGTGCCAGCACGTCGCGTGGGTACGAGCAGTACTTC. It is translated as CASTSRGYEQYF.

CDR3 residues: CASSLIAGGASYGYTF. The CDR3 DNA reads TGCGCCAGCAGCTTGATAGCAGGGGGCGCGAGCTATGGCTACACCTTC. The chain links TRBV5-1 to TRBJ1-2; 8 bases line up with TRBD1. V lost 1 base, J lost 4 bases, and 9 bases stayed unmatched. This CDR3 comprises 16 residues. Germline CDR1 SGHRS, CDR2 YFSETQ.

This chain links TRBV6-1 with TRBJ2-1; D unclear. This CDR3 contains 14 residues. Trimming stripped 6 bases from V and 5 bases from J, with 14 bases between. CDR1 and CDR2 (germline): MNHNS, SASEGT. The DNA of the CDR3 is TGTGCCAGCAGAGTCGATCAGGCCAACAATGAGCAGTTCTTC. Translated: CASRVDQANNEQFF.

This clonotype was counted a few times. This chain uses TRBV30 with TRBJ1-1; D unclear. V shed 3 bases and J shed 1 base, with 9 bases lying between them. CDR1 GTSNPN and CDR2 SVGIG come from the germline V gene (reference sequence). The length of the CDR3 is 13 residues. In DNA form, the CDR3 reads TGTGCCTGGAGGAGGACGGAGAACACTGAAGCTTTCTTT. Translated: CAWRRTENTEAFF.

This clonotype was counted a few times. This CDR3 is CSAKGLAGGTGGELFF. CDR3 DNA sequence: TGCAGTGCTAAGGGACTAGCGGGAGGGACCGGCGGGGAGCTGTTTTTT. This chain links TRBV20-1 with TRBJ2-2; TRBD2 matches 16 bases. CDR3 length equals 16 residues. The V and J ends lost 4 bases and 7 bases, in that order; junction bases with no gene match: 6. The germline gives CDR1 DFQATT, CDR2 SNEGSKA (reference sequence).

This clonotype has ten or more counts. The chain combines TRBV27 with TRBJ2-2; possible D gene TRBD2, 5 bases. Trimming shortened V by 8 bases and J by 3 bases, and 16 bases separated the two germline ends. Germline assignment: CDR1 MNHEY and CDR2 SMNVEV (reference sequence). This CDR3 contains 15 residues. CDR3 protein: CASGDGESYTGELFF. CDR3 bases: TGTGCCAGCGGGGATGGGGAGTCATACACCGGGGAGCTGTTTTTT.

This clonotype has a handful of counts. CDR3 region: CASSSRLAGEHYNEQFF. The CDR3 DNA reads as TGTGCCAGCAGCTCACGTCTAGCGGGGGAGCACTACAATGAGCAGTTCTTC. The chain joins TRBV7-9 to TRBJ2-1; TRBD2 aligns across 10 bases. Germline loops: CDR1 SEHNR, CDR2 FQNEAQ (reference sequence). The CDR3 runs to 17 residues. V was pared by 4 bases and J by 3 bases, with 9 bases of the junction left unmatched.

This clonotype has a count of ten or more. The rearrangement links TRBV30 to TRBJ1-2, with 8 bases matching TRBD1. Germline V gene lookup returns CDR1 GTSNPN and CDR2 SVGIG (reference sequence). This CDR3 comprises 14 residues. Unmatched junction bases numbered 5, after V lost 1 base and J lost 4 bases. CDR3 sequence: CAWSGSGGGYGYTF. The DNA for the CDR3 is TGTGCCTGGAGTGGGTCAGGGGGCGGCTATGGCTACACCTTC.

The chain has TRBV18 and TRBJ1-2, with D possibly matching TRBD1 (5 bases). The CDR3 covers 19 residues. The ends were cut back, 5 bases at V and 2 bases at J, with 27 bases in the middle. Per the germline V gene, CDR1 is KGHSH and CDR2 is LQKENI. CDR3 amino acids: CASSESLTGRSKGNYGYTF. CDR3 DNA: TGTGCCAGCTCAGAGTCCCTTACGGGACGATCAAAAGGGAACTATGGCTACACCTTC.

This clonotype came up many times. The CDR3 here is CSARVAAYEQYF. DNA of the CDR3: TGCAGTGCTAGAGTTGCGGCCTACGAGCAGTACTTC. The genes are TRBV20-1 and TRBJ2-7; no firm D call. Germline lookup yields CDR1 DFQATT and CDR2 SNEGSKA (reference sequence). The length of the CDR3 is 12 residues. The V and J ends lost 1 base and 2 bases respectively, with 6 bases between them.